The entry that follows covers one TCR beta chain sequence. What it recognizes is unknown. Using quantitative 5'-RACE with molecular barcodes, the authors made TCR beta libraries. MiXCR, applied by TCRdb to the 5' RACE reads, yields one record per CDR3 protein. The repertoire includes approximately 540,000 distinct CDR3 sequences, roughly 13% of them detected once, and over 6.5% sits in the top ten. The junction had 15 bases not matched to a gene; V was cut back by 7 bases and J by 7 bases. Germline V gene sequence: CDR1 SNHLY, CDR2 FYNNEI. CDR3 length: 16 amino acids. The data were taken from a study of CD8 T cells in ankylosing spondylitis. Broader study findings: Matched synovial fluid from ankylosing spondylitis patients was reported to be enriched for disease-linked clones. A motif of 8 or 9 highly homologous TCR beta variants was seen as apparently characteristic of ankylosing spondylitis blood.

The sample taken for sequencing was blood, either unsorted or a sorted T cell fraction (not recorded which). This receptor was identified in a male donor with ankylosing spondylitis. The V call is TRBV2, the J call TRBJ1-4; TRBD1 matches at 7 bases. As DNA, the CDR3 is TGTGCCAGCATCCAAGGCCTTTCAGGGGGATTTGAAAAACTGTTTTTT. It specifies CASIQGLSGGFEKLFF.